The 22 T cell receptor beta chains below all came from one sample that was sequenced in a study of CD8+CD57+ T cells in acquired aplastic anemia. The authors sequenced patients whose flow cytometry had shown CD8+CD57+ cell expansion. TCR beta VDJ and CDR3 profiling used genomic DNA as template. TCRdb re-called the reads through MiXCR, storing one row per CDR3 protein. This sample yields under 200,000 distinct CDR3 sequences, of which 48% are seen a single time; about 1.8% belongs to the top ten. The sample consisted of sorted CD4+, CD8+, or CD8+CD57+ T cells (not recorded which) from PBMCs. The receptors here all came from a human donor with aplastic anemia.

Remarks on this clonotype: The CDR3 ends on some other residue instead of the conserved phenylalanine or tryptophan, so this is likely a read error. This chain uses TRBV20-1 with TRBJ2-5; D not resolved. Germline assignment: CDR1 DFQATT and CDR2 SNEGSKA (reference sequence). V was pared by 0 bases and J by 4 bases, with 9 bases between. The CDR3 runs 13 residues. The CDR3: CSAREGSGETQYL. In nucleotides, the CDR3 is TGCAGTGCTAGAGAAGGGTCGGGAGAGACCCAGTACCTC.

Turning to this clonotype: One junction end does not reproduce the germline sequence, and a read error may be involved. V and J are TRBV29-1 and TRBJ1-1; no clear D. CDR1 and CDR2 from the germline V gene are SQVTM and ANQGSEA. This CDR3 comprises 13 residues. The CDR3 DNA follows: TGCAGCGTTGACGGTCGGCTGAAAACTGAGGCTTTCTTT. Translation: CSVDGRLKTEAFF.

This clonotype has ten or more counts. The chain is built from TRBV6-1 and TRBJ2-7; TRBD2 matches 8 bases. Germline CDR1 reads MNHNS; CDR2 reads SASEGT. CDR3 size: 13 residues. J was trimmed by 1 base and V by 5 bases; bases with no gene match: 1. The CDR3 coding sequence is TGTGCCAGCAGTAGCGGGGGTTCCTACGAGCAGTACTTC. This encodes CASSSGGSYEQYF.

This clonotype came up a few times. The chain links TRBV15 to TRBJ2-5; D may correspond to TRBD1 or TRBD2 (5 bases each). The CDR3 is made up of 13 amino acids. Trimming stripped 7 bases from V and 5 bases from J, with 14 bases between. The germline V gene has CDR1 LNHNV and CDR2 YYDKDF (reference sequence). The CDR3 DNA sequence: TGTGCCACCACACGGGGCGGTGTGGAGACCCAGTACTTC. Protein sequence: CATTRGGVETQYF. The complete variable domain, with remaining parts taken from reference TRBV15 and TRBJ2-5, reads DAMVIQNPRYQVTQFGKPVTLSCSQTLNHNVMYWYQQKSSQAPKLLFHYYDKDFNNEADTPDNFQSRRPNTSFCFLDIRSPGLGDTAMYLCATTRGGVETQYFGPGTRLLVL.

This clonotype was found many times. The V call is TRBV20-1, the J call TRBJ2-1; tentative D call: TRBD2 (6 bases). Looked up from germline, CDR1 is DFQATT and CDR2 is SNEGSKA (reference sequence). The V gene lost 6 bases and the J gene lost 6 bases, with 24 bases spanning the gap. There are 16 residues in the CDR3. The CDR3 DNA is TGCAGTGCGACTGACCCTTGGCGGGGAGGAATCAATGAGCAGTTCTTC. Amino acids: CSATDPWRGGINEQFF.

This clonotype has at least ten counts. The J gene is TRBJ1-2, the V gene TRBV5-1, with 7 bases identical to TRBD1. The CDR3 extends over 14 amino acids. V lost 0 bases to trimming and J lost 5 bases; unmatched junction nucleotides: 4. Germline values: CDR1 SGHRS, CDR2 YFSETQ. The CDR3 region is CASSLVAGGYGYTF. The CDR3 DNA reads TGCGCCAGCAGCTTGGTGGCAGGGGGATATGGCTACACCTTC.

J is TRBJ1-5 and V is TRBV5-4; no clear D. CDR1 is SGHNT and CDR2 is YYREEE in the germline V gene (reference sequence). Trimming left V 2 bases short and J 2 bases short, with 11 bases between. This CDR3 has 15 residues. The CDR3 is CASSFGKDGNQPQHF. The CDR3 coding sequence is TGTGCCAGCAGCTTTGGGAAGGACGGCAATCAGCCCCAGCATTTT.

This clonotype was seen ten or more times. This rearrangement joins TRBV14 to TRBJ1-3, with D unclear. Germline loops: CDR1 SGHDN, CDR2 FVKESK. This CDR3 comprises 12 residues. Trimming shortened V by 0 bases and J by 9 bases, and 6 bases separated the two germline ends. The CDR3 loop reads CASSQDRLTIYF. In nucleotides, the CDR3 is TGTGCCAGCAGCCAAGATCGGCTCACCATATATTTT.

The gene calls are TRBV10-3 and TRBJ2-5; 8 bases line up with TRBD2. Germline V CDR1 and CDR2: ENHRY, SYGVKD. The CDR3 is made up of 14 amino acids. V lost 5 bases, J lost 4 bases, and 6 bases stayed unmatched. The CDR3 loop is CAISTMAGGETQYF. Here the CDR3 DNA reads TGTGCCATCAGTACAATGGCGGGAGGAGAGACCCAGTACTTC.

This chain joins TRBV7-8 and TRBJ2-3, with D perhaps TRBD2 (5 bases). Per germline, CDR1 SGHVS and CDR2 FQNEAQ. V was clipped by 5 bases and J by 4 bases, with 10 bases between them. CDR3 length: 13 residues. For the CDR3, the DNA is TGTGCCAGCAGCGGTACTAGTCCAGATACGCAGTATTTT. Amino acid sequence: CASSGTSPDTQYF.

This clonotype has only a few counts. At one end the junction does not follow the germline gene, possibly because of a read error. This chain uses TRBV5-1 with TRBJ2-3, with a tentative D call TRBD2 (6 bases). The germline CDR1 and CDR2 sequences are SGHRS and YFSETQ. The CDR3 totals 16 residues. The CDR3 DNA reads TGCGCCAGCAGCTTGGAGTTAGCGGCTTTCACAGGTACGCAGTATTTT. This gives the protein CASSLELAAFTGTQYF. Drawing the rest from reference TRBV5-1 and TRBJ2-3, the complete variable domain is KAGVTQTPRYLIKTRGQQVTLSCSPISGHRSVSWYQQTPGQGLQFLFEYFSETQRNKGNFPGRFSGRQFSNSRSEMNVSTLELGDSALYLCASSLELAAFTGTQYFGPGTRLTVL.

This clonotype was found many times. The chain couples TRBV29-1 to TRBJ2-5, with D perhaps assigned TRBD1 or TRBD2 (6 bases each). This CDR3 comprises 15 residues. CDR1 and CDR2 (germline): SQVTM, ANQGSEA. With 7 bases removed from V and 3 bases from J, the gap between germline ends came to 21 bases. This CDR3 reads CSALGVGGAEETQYF. The CDR3 DNA reads TGCAGCGCTTTGGGGGTGGGGGGCGCGGAAGAGACCCAGTACTTC.

Many counts were recorded for this clonotype. The chain is built from TRBV7-9 and TRBJ1-2, with 9 nucleotides matching TRBD1. CDR3 length: 13 residues. Trimming removed 8 bases from V and 2 bases from J; junction bases left unmatched: 3. Germline values: CDR1 SEHNR, CDR2 FQNEAQ (reference sequence). CDR3 region: CASSDRGNYGYTF. As DNA, the CDR3 is TGTGCCAGCTCCGACAGGGGGAACTATGGCTACACCTTC. Variable domain in full (rest from reference TRBV7-9 and TRBJ1-2): DTGVSQNPRHKITKRGQNVTFRCDPISEHNRLYWYRQTLGQGPEFLTYFQNEAQLEKSRLLSDRFSAERPKGSFSTLEIQRTEQGDSAMYLCASSDRGNYGYTFGSGTRLTVV.

The CDR3 DNA reads TGTGCCAGCAGGAGGCCGGGGGCTTACGAGCAGTACTTC. This encodes CASRRPGAYEQYF. The rearrangement uses TRBV6-2 or TRBV6-3 and TRBJ2-7; TRBD1 or TRBD2 may be the D gene (6 bases each). The germline gives CDR1 MNHEY, CDR2 SVGEGT. The CDR3 consists of 13 residues. V lost 6 bases and J 4 bases, leaving 13 bases between the germline ends.

This clonotype was recorded many times. The genes are TRBV7-2 and TRBJ2-1, with 9 bases that match TRBD1. Germline-derived CDR1 and CDR2 are SGHTA and FQGNSA. V lost 5 bases and J lost 4; bases outside the gene matches: 6. This CDR3 has 15 amino acids. Here the CDR3 DNA reads TGTGCCAGCAGCCCGGACAGGGGAAATTACAATGAGCAGTTCTTC. This gives the protein CASSPDRGNYNEQFF.

V is TRBV24-1 and J is TRBJ2-1, with D perhaps TRBD2 (6 bases). V was pared by 9 bases and J by 0 bases, with 11 bases between. CDR1 KGHDR and CDR2 SFDVKD come from the germline V gene. The CDR3 is made up of 14 amino acids. CDR3 residues: CATSGLSSYNEQFF. In DNA form, the CDR3 reads TGTGCCACCTCGGGACTCTCCTCCTACAATGAGCAGTTCTTC.

The chain employs TRBV19 and TRBJ2-1; D perhaps matches TRBD2 (5 bases). V dropped 1 base and J dropped 10 bases, with 11 bases sitting between them. From germline, CDR1 is LNHDA and CDR2 SQIVND (reference sequence). The CDR3 covers 13 residues. CDR3 residues: CASSIGSGREQFF. The CDR3 nucleotides are TGTGCCAGTAGTATAGGTTCTGGGAGAGAGCAGTTCTTC.

The CDR3: CASSAYFAPEYEQYF. DNA for the CDR3: TGTGCCAGCAGCGCCTACTTTGCACCCGAATACGAGCAGTACTTC. The J gene is TRBJ2-7, the V gene TRBV7-8; D is unclear. Trimming stripped 5 bases from V and 4 bases from J, with 18 bases between. The CDR3 runs 15 residues. CDR1 SGHVS and CDR2 FQNEAQ come from the germline V gene.

This clonotype was observed many times. V is TRBV28 and J is TRBJ1-5; D possibly corresponds to TRBD1 (6 bases). Germline loops: CDR1 MDHEN, CDR2 SYDVKM. The CDR3 runs to 14 residues. Deletions cut 3 bases from V and 6 bases from J, with 12 bases between. This chain's CDR3 is CASSLTGMSQPQHF. Written as DNA, the CDR3 is TGTGCCAGCAGTTTGACAGGCATGAGTCAGCCCCAGCATTTT. Combining the CDR3 with reference TRBV28 and TRBJ1-5 gives the whole variable domain DVKVTQSSRYLVKRTGEKVFLECVQDMDHENMFWYRQDPGLGLRLIYFSYDVKMKEKGDIPEGYSVSREKKERFSLILESASTNQTSMYLCASSLTGMSQPQHFGDGTRLSIL.

The chain has TRBV10-3 and TRBJ2-3; D is undetermined. This CDR3 region has 14 residues. Germline V lookup: CDR1 ENHRY, CDR2 SYGVKD. With 1 base removed from V and 0 bases from J, the gap between germline ends came to 5 bases. The CDR3 protein is CAISELISTDTQYF. The CDR3 bases are TGTGCCATCAGTGAGTTGATCAGCACAGATACGCAGTATTTT.

This clonotype showed up many times. The CDR3 reads CASRGTGGPYEQYF. DNA for the CDR3: TGTGCCAGCAGGGGGACAGGGGGACCTTACGAGCAGTACTTC. V usage is TRBV6-1 and J usage is TRBJ2-7; TRBD1 matches at 11 bases. The CDR3 extends over 14 amino acids. Per the germline V gene, CDR1 is MNHNS and CDR2 is SASEGT. V gave up 6 bases and J gave up 4 bases; unmatched junction bases: 5.

This clonotype was seen at least ten times. CDR3 in DNA: TGTGCCAGCAGCCCCCTTGGACCATCGGGAGGTGAGCAGTTCTTC. This codes for CASSPLGPSGGEQFF. J is TRBJ2-1 and V is TRBV11-3; the match to TRBD2 covers 7 bases. V gave up 5 bases and J gave up 9 bases; unmatched junction bases: 13. Germline CDR1 reads SGHNT; CDR2 reads YENEEA. CDR3 length equals 15 residues.